Sequencing of this TCR beta chain was carried out in a study of metastatic and nonmetastatic thyroid tumors (dated by TCRdb to the early 2020s). About the study as a whole: Repertoires were compared across peripheral blood and tumor or nodule tissue samples from malignant and benign thyroid patients. Broader findings and caveats from the paper: In both blood and tumor samples, malignant tumors were reported to have significantly higher TCR beta diversity than benign nodules.

V was cut back by 5 bases and J by 5 bases, leaving a gap of 7 bases between them. CDR1 MNHNS and CDR2 SASEGT were looked up in the germline V gene. Inclusive of the bounding cysteine and phenylalanine, the CDR3 is 12 residues long. Only the CDR3 DNA stays, 36 bases, in frame from base 1. The method behind the library was PCR. The instrument was an Illumina HiSeq 4000. High-throughput sequencing was used to profile the TCR beta-chain CDR3 region of every patient. Per the authors' processing: Drawing on CDR3 differences between clinicopathological groups, the researchers built a classifier meant to tell apart patients with distant-metastatic papillary thyroid cancer. The Shannon index was used to assess repertoire diversity, and the Morisita-Horn index was used to assess tumor-blood repertoire similarity. The raw public data were reprocessed by TCRdb itself: fastp quality trimming at Q25, MiXCR clonotype calling, in-frame beta chains only. The V and J calls reflect TCRdb's pipeline rather than the authors' work. Present in this sample are some 31,000 clones, roughly 20% of which were seen just once. The top ten hold less than 25% of the sample.

Relative to its sample, this clone is medium-sized (0.01 to 0.1%). The antigen it binds to is not known. No much larger clone exists at a distance of one base, and base qualities are not known. No treatment had been received by any patient before thyroid surgery. Using T-cell receptor beta sequencing, the study looked back at clinical samples from patients collected from the early 2010s to the late 2010s. The clonotype was recovered from a female donor with papillary thyroid cancer or a benign thyroid nodule (not recorded which). Some clones in this sample may be carry-over from other donors' samples. What was sequenced was blood. The chain couples TRBV6-1 to TRBJ2-1; the D segment might be TRBD1 or TRBD2, since each matches 6 bases. The sequence in DNA is TGTGCCAGCAGTAGGGGGGACAATGAGCAGTTCTTC. This gives the protein CASSRGDNEQFF.